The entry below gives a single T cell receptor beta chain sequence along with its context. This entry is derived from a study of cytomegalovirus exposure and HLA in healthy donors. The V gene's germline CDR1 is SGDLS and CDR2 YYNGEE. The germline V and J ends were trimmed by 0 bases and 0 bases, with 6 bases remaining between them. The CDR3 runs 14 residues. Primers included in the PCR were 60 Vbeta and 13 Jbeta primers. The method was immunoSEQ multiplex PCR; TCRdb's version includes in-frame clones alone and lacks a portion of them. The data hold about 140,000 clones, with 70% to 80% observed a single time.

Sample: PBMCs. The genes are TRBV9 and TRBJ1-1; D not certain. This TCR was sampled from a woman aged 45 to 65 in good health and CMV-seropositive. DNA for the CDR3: TGTGCCAGCAGCGTAGAGCCGATGAACACTGAAGCTTTCTTT. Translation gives CASSVEPMNTEAFF.